This TCR beta chain stems from a study of regulatory T cells in long-lasting Graves disease. Construction of the TCR beta libraries employed iRepertoire HTBI primers in conjunction with Arm-PCR of CDR3 regions. TCRdb called the multiplex PCR reads again in MiXCR, with one record for every CDR3 protein. The data hold hundreds of thousands of distinct CDR3 sequences, with 13% observed a single time. Time point given: newly diagnosed GD, antithyroid drugs for less than 3 months. Extracted RNA from PBMCs served as the source of the TCR library. The V and J ends lost 0 bases and 0 bases respectively, with 4 bases between them. There are 14 residues in the CDR3. Germline V gene data show CDR1 as MRHNA and CDR2 as SNTAGT. The same data also went into a second study, on T cells in Graves' hyperthyroidism and ophthalmopathy.

Here the sequenced sample was peripheral blood mononuclear cells (PBMCs), taken at new diagnosis, from a patient treated with antithyroid drugs. This chain joins TRBV6-4 and TRBJ2-3, with D unresolved. This receptor was taken from a man under 40 with Graves disease. The CDR3 coding sequence is TGTGCCAGCAGTGACTCGGACAGCACAGATACGCAGTATTTT. Translation: CASSDSDSTDTQYF.